This T cell receptor beta chain stems from a study of blood T cell repertoires in COVID-19. V shed 9 bases and J 2 bases; nucleotides not matched to a gene: 17. Germline CDR1 is SEHNR and CDR2 is FQNEAQ (reference sequence). CDR3 length: 17 amino acids. The method was immunoSEQ multiplex PCR; TCRdb's version includes in-frame clones alone and lacks a portion of them. The repertoire holds approximately 97,000 clones, with approximately 81% as singletons. This TCR was sampled from an elderly man with acute or convalescent COVID-19. This rearrangement joins TRBV7-9 to TRBJ2-3; 7 bases agree with TRBD2. The sequenced sample was peripheral blood. The CDR3 spells CASGGVASGYNTDTQYF. The CDR3 region has the DNA TGTGCCAGTGGGGGGGTGGCTAGCGGATACAACACAGATACGCAGTATTTT.